This is a list of T cell receptor beta chains from one sample in a study of T cells in Graves' hyperthyroidism and ophthalmopathy. One entry per CDR3 protein results from TCRdb running MiXCR on the multiplex PCR reads. The data contain roughly 520,000 distinct CDR3 sequences, approximately 25% of them singletons. The sequencing input was blood. These receptors were taken from a woman aged 25 to 39 with Graves' ophthalmopathy. Both conserved end residues are part of each CDR3. Fields, in order: J gene, V gene, clone size, D gene, CDR3 DNA, CDR3 protein. A D gene is named only where the DNA matches it firmly. Clone size is stated in some rows and not others, as once, few, many or a class when expanded.

J: TRBJ1-5
V: TRBV5-1
size: many
D: TRBD1
DNA: TGCGCCAGCAGCTTACAGGGGCCTACGACTCCCCAGCATTTT
CDR3: CASSLQGPTTPQHF

J: TRBJ1-1
V: TRBV12-3/TRBV12-4
size: many
D: TRBD1
DNA: TGTGCCAGCAGTTTAGGGGACAGGGGGTTGGCTTTCTTT
CDR3: CASSLGDRGLAFF

J: TRBJ2-5
V: TRBV28
size: many
D: .
DNA: TGTGCCAGCAGTATAAGAGGGTCAGAGACCCAGTACTTC
CDR3: CASSIRGSETQYF

J: TRBJ2-7
V: TRBV20-1
size: .
D: .
DNA: TGCAGTGCTAGAGTTCCATACAGCCACGAGCAGTACTTC
CDR3: CSARVPYSHEQYF

J: TRBJ2-7
V: TRBV20-1
size: .
D: TRBD1
DNA: TGCAGTGCTCTGACAGGGTTAAACGAGCAGTACTTC
CDR3: CSALTGLNEQYF

J: TRBJ2-5
V: TRBV4-1
size: few
D: .
DNA: TGCGCCAGCAGCCAAGATAATGGCCAGAACCGAGAGACCCAGTACTTC
CDR3: CASSQDNGQNRETQYF

J: TRBJ1-5
V: TRBV6-7
size: .
D: .
DNA: TGTGCCAGCAGCGCCCAGTCCAGATGGGGTCGGCCCCAGCATTTT
CDR3: CASSAQSRWGRPQHF

J: TRBJ1-2
V: TRBV4-1
size: many
D: .
DNA: TGCGCCAGCAGCCAACCTCGAGAGGGGTCGCGTGGCTACACCTTC
CDR3: CASSQPREGSRGYTF

J: TRBJ2-7
V: TRBV12-3/TRBV12-4
size: .
D: .
DNA: TGTGCCAGCAGTTTAGGGGCCGCGGTTCCCTACGAGCAGTACTTC
CDR3: CASSLGAAVPYEQYF

J: TRBJ1-2
V: TRBV25-1
size: .
D: .
DNA: TGTGCCAGCACCGTCTGGTGGCGATCCCGGTTTTGTGGCTACACCTTC
CDR3: CASTVWWRSRFCGYTF

J: TRBJ2-7
V: TRBV27
size: many
D: .
DNA: TGTGCCAGCAGTTTTTCTGGGGTGTACGAGCAGTACTTC
CDR3: CASSFSGVYEQYF

J: TRBJ1-5
V: TRBV3-1
size: many
D: .
DNA: TGTGCCAGCAGCCAAGACGCTACGGGCAATCAGCCCCAGCATTTT
CDR3: CASSQDATGNQPQHF

J: TRBJ2-5
V: TRBV6-2/TRBV6-3
size: many
D: TRBD2
DNA: TGTGCCAGCAGTCCCGGGACTAGCGGGGGGGCCCTCGAGACCCAGTACTTC
CDR3: CASSPGTSGGALETQYF

J: TRBJ1-5
V: TRBV6-1
size: .
D: .
DNA: TGTGCCAGCCGGGATAGGGTTGATAGCAATCAGCCCCAGCATTTT
CDR3: CASRDRVDSNQPQHF

J: TRBJ1-1
V: TRBV6-2/TRBV6-3
size: .
D: .
DNA: TGTGCCAGCAGTTACCCAGCGGGGGGGGCCGCGAACACTGAAGCTTTCTTT
CDR3: CASSYPAGGAANTEAFF

J: TRBJ1-1
V: TRBV6-2/TRBV6-3
size: many
D: TRBD1
DNA: TGTGCCAGCAGGGACAGGATGTCAACTGAAGCTTTCTTT
CDR3: CASRDRMSTEAFF